Below, one T cell receptor (beta chain) is given with its context. Its target is unknown. This specimen belongs to a study of blood T cells in healthy people across ages. Overall study findings and caveats: A roughly linear age-dependent decrease characterized TCR beta diversity per million T cells.

The CDR3 is made up of 13 amino acids. The J segment lost 2 bases and the V segment lost 9 bases, leaving 4 bases of the junction unmatched. Germline values: CDR1 SNHLY, CDR2 FYNNEI. Through a sample-barcoded 5' primer and a J-beta primer mix, a second PCR was run for roughly 6 to 11 cycles. MiXCR, applied by TCRdb to the 5' RACE reads, yields one record per CDR3 protein. The sample lists about 800,000 distinct CDR3 sequences; 58% were seen once. This receptor was obtained from a man aged 25-45 years in good health. The sequenced material came from blood. The chain couples TRBV2 to TRBJ2-1; 7 bases agree with TRBD1. The CDR3, as DNA: TGTGCCAGTAACAGGGGCGCCTACAATGAGCAGTTCTTC. It translates to CASNRGAYNEQFF.